These 3 T cell receptor beta chains share one sample of origin, sequenced in a study of shared clonotypes between healthy human individuals. Clones were sequenced by immunoSEQ multiplex PCR, and TCRdb holds only the in-frame ones, with some missing. The repertoire consists of around 610,000 clones, with 96% occurring once and the leading ten covering roughly 0.12%. CD45RO negativity and positive selection for CCR7 defined naive CD8 cells, a population that excluded terminally differentiated effector memory CD45RA+ cells. The sequencing input was naive CD8+ T cells sorted from blood. The source of these receptors is a woman in her 30s in good health.

The chain couples TRBV5-4 to TRBJ2-2; 9 nucleotides align to TRBD1. The CDR3 has 14 amino acids. CDR1 and CDR2 from the germline V gene are SGHNT and YYREEE (reference sequence). V was pared by 4 bases and J by 4 bases, with 2 bases of the junction left unmatched. CDR3 amino acids: CASSPGQGTGELFF. The CDR3 DNA is TGTGCCAGCAGCCCGGGACAGGGCACCGGGGAGCTGTTTTTT.

V and J are TRBV27 and TRBJ1-2, with a weak D call TRBD1 (6 bases). Germline V gene lookup returns CDR1 MNHEY and CDR2 SMNVEV (reference sequence). Trimming removed 3 bases at V and 3 bases at J, with 8 bases between. This CDR3 region has 13 residues. DNA of the CDR3: TGTGCCAGCAGTTTTACAGGGTACTATGGCTACACCTTC. Amino acids: CASSFTGYYGYTF.

The rearrangement joins TRBV13 to TRBJ2-2, with D perhaps TRBD1 (5 bases). The CDR3 runs 13 residues. V was trimmed by 7 bases and J by 6 bases, leaving 12 bases between them. From germline, CDR1 is PRHDT and CDR2 FYEKMQ (reference sequence). The CDR3 coding sequence is TGTGCCAGCACCTGGGGCTCCCCCGGGGAGCTGTTTTTT. Translating it yields CASTWGSPGELFF.